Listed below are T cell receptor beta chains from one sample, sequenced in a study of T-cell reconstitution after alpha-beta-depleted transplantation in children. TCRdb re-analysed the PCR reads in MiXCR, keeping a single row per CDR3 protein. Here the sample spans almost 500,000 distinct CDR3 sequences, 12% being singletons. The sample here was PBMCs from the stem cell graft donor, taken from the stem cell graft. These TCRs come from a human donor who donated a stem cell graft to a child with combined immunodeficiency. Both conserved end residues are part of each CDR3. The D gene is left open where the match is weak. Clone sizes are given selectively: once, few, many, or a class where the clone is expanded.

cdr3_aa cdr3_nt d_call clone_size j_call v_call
CASSQRAGLEQFF TGCGCCAGCAGCCAAAGGGCGGGCCTAGAGCAGTTCTTC NA few TRBJ2-1 TRBV4-3
CSARRTGRYEQYF TGCAGTGCGAGGCGGACAGGGAGGTACGAGCAGTACTTC TRBD1 few TRBJ2-7 TRBV20-1
CASSDGRAAYHSQAFF TGTGCCAGCAGTGACGGGAGGGCAGCCTACCATTCTCAAGCTTTCTTT NA few TRBJ1-1 TRBV2
CASWSPEPGELFF TGTGCCAGTTGGTCCCCGGAGCCCGGGGAGCTGTTTTTT NA NA TRBJ2-2 TRBV12-3/TRBV12-4
CAWSFSRDETQYF TGTGCCTGGAGCTTCAGCAGGGATGAGACCCAGTACTTC NA many TRBJ2-5 TRBV30
CASSFRQPEAFF TGTGCCAGCAGCTTTCGACAGCCCGAAGCTTTCTTT NA few TRBJ1-1 TRBV11-3
CAWSLVRAGSETQYF TGTGCCTGGAGTCTCGTCAGGGCGGGGTCGGAGACCCAGTACTTC NA few TRBJ2-5 TRBV30
CASRLAGGDTQYF TGTGCCAGCAGACTAGCGGGAGGAGATACGCAGTATTTT TRBD2 NA TRBJ2-3 TRBV27
CSARVGGETQYF TGCAGTGCTAGAGTGGGGGGAGAAACGCAGTATTTT NA NA TRBJ2-3 TRBV20-1
CSARGQGLYGYTF TGCAGTGCTAGGGGCCAGGGACTCTATGGCTACACCTTC NA NA TRBJ1-2 TRBV20-1
CAISERGAPTGELFF TGTGCCATCAGTGAACGGGGGGCGCCTACCGGGGAGCTGTTTTTT NA many TRBJ2-2 TRBV10-3
CSAPGQNTEAFF TGCAGCGCACCGGGACAAAACACTGAAGCTTTCTTT NA many TRBJ1-1 TRBV29-1
CASRPLAGGRYTQYF TGTGCCAGCAGGCCACTAGCGGGGGGGCGTTATACGCAGTATTTT TRBD2 NA TRBJ2-3 TRBV28
CASSPGQGAQETQYF TGTGCCAGCAGCCCAGGACAGGGGGCACAAGAGACCCAGTACTTC TRBD1 NA TRBJ2-5 TRBV9
CASSFHRGETQYF TGTGCCAGCAGCTTTCATCGGGGGGAGACCCAGTACTTC NA few TRBJ2-5 TRBV7-2
CASSLAAGGADEQYF TGTGCCAGCAGCTTAGCAGCGGGAGGGGCTGACGAGCAGTACTTC TRBD2 few TRBJ2-7 TRBV7-9
CAWRGWGASYEQYF TGTGCCTGGAGAGGGTGGGGGGCTTCCTACGAGCAGTACTTC NA few TRBJ2-7 TRBV30
CASSIRGGATEAFF TGTGCCAGCAGTATAAGGGGGGGGGCCACTGAAGCTTTCTTT NA NA TRBJ1-1 TRBV14